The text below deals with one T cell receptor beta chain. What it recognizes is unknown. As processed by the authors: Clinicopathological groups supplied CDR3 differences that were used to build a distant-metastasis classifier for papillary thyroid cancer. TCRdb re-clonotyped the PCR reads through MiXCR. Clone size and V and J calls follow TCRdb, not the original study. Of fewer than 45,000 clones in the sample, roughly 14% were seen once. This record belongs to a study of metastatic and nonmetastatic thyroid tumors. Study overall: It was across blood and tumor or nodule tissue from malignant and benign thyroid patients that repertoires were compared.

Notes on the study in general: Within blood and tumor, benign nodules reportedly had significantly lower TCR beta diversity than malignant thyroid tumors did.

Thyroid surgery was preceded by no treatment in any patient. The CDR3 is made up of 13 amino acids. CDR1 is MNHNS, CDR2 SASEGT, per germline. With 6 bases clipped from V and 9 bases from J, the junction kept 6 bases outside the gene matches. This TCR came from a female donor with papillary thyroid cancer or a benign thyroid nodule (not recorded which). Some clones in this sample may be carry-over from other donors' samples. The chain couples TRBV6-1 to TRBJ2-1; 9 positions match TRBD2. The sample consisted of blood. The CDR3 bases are TGTGCCAGCAGGTTGCGGGAGGGAGGTGAGCAGTTCTTC. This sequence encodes CASRLREGGEQFF.